This record covers a single T cell receptor beta chain. Here immunoSEQ multiplex PCR was the method, and the copy in TCRdb shows in-frame clones only, minus some. Of more than 75,000 clones in the sample, approximately 80% were seen once. The data are from a study of OX40 agonist ivuxolimab in advanced cancers. Study as a whole: A partial response was reached by three patients: one with hepatocellular carcinoma and two with cutaneous melanoma.

The CDR3 is 16 amino acids. Trimming took 2 bases from V and 4 from J; bases not matched to a gene: 10. The V gene's germline CDR1 is SGHTA and CDR2 FQGTGA. This clonotype was sampled from an adult with an advanced solid tumor such as melanoma, head and neck, liver or kidney cancer. The source was CD4+ or CD8+ T cells sorted from blood, collected in a trial of the OX40 agonist ivuxolimab. The chain couples TRBV7-3 to TRBJ1-1; 7 bases agree with TRBD1. The CDR3 nucleotides read TGTGCCAGCAGCTTAGGACCTACAGGGGAAGGCACTGAAGCTTTCTTT. Translated: CASSLGPTGEGTEAFF.